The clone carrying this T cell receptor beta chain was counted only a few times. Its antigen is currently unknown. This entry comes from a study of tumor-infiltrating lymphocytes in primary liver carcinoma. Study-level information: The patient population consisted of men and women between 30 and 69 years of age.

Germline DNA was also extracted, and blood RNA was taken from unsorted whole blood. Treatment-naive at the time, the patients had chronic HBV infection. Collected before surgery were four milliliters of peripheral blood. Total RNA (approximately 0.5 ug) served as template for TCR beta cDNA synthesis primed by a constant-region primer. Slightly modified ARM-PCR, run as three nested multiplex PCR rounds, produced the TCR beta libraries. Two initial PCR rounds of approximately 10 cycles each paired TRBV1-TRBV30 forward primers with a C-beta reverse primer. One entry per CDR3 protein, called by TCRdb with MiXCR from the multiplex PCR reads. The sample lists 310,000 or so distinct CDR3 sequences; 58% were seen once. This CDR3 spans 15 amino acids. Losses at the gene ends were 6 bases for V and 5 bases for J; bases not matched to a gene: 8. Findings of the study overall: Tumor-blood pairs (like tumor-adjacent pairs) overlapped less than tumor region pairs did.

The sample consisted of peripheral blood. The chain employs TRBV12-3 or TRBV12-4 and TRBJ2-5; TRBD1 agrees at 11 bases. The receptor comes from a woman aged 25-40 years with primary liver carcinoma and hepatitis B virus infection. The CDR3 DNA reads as TGTGCCAGCAGGGCCGGACAGGGGGCTCGGGAGACCCAGTACTTC. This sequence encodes CASRAGQGARETQYF.